This is a list of T cell receptor beta chains from one sample in a study of shared clonotypes between healthy human individuals. Method: immunoSEQ multiplex PCR; TCRdb's copy keeps in-frame clones and lacks some. The sample shows some 2,000,000 clones, 90% to 95% of them seen only once. The sequenced sample was naive CD4+ T cells sorted from blood. Source of these receptors: a man between 18 and 29 years old in good health. The CDR3 runs from the conserved cysteine through the conserved F or W. D genes are given only for firm matches. Some rows have no size entry. The others give once, few or many, or a class for an expanded clone.

clone_size	v_call	d_call	j_call	cdr3_aa	cdr3_nt
NA	TRBV6-5	TRBD1	TRBJ2-7	CASSGTGGYEQYF	TGTGCCAGTTCCGGGACAGGGGGATACGAGCAGTACTTC
NA	TRBV11-1	NA	TRBJ2-5	CASSSRLQETQYF	TGTGCCAGCAGCTCGAGACTCCAAGAGACCCAGTACTTC
NA	TRBV11-2	NA	TRBJ1-4	CASLPALNEKLFF	TGTGCCAGCCTACCGGCCCTCAATGAAAAACTGTTTTTT
NA	TRBV6-5	NA	TRBJ1-4	CASSLSYATNEKLFF	TGTGCCAGCAGCCTGTCTTATGCAACTAATGAAAAACTGTTTTTT
NA	TRBV5-1	TRBD2	TRBJ2-1	CASSATDTSGSNEQFF	TGCGCCAGCAGCGCGACAGATACTAGCGGGAGCAATGAGCAGTTCTTC
NA	TRBV7-9	NA	TRBJ1-1	CASSLVLGPNTEAFF	TGTGCCAGCAGCTTAGTGCTAGGCCCGAACACTGAAGCTTTCTTT
NA	TRBV6-6	NA	TRBJ1-5	CASTPGTPLNQPQHF	TGTGCCAGCACGCCCGGGACACCTCTAAATCAGCCCCAGCATTTT
NA	TRBV29-1	NA	TRBJ2-7	CSVGKGYEQYF	TGCAGCGTTGGGAAGGGGTACGAGCAGTACTTC
NA	TRBV30	TRBD2	TRBJ2-1	CAWSAWTSGRPGHEQFF	TGTGCCTGGAGTGCCTGGACTAGCGGGAGGCCAGGGCATGAGCAGTTCTTC
NA	TRBV25-1	NA	TRBJ1-1	CASSGDIITEAFF	TGTGCCAGCAGCGGGGACATTATTACTGAAGCTTTCTTT
NA	TRBV27	NA	TRBJ1-2	CASSLSDGRYGYTF	TGTGCCAGCAGTTTATCGGATGGGAGATATGGCTACACCTTC
NA	TRBV7-9	NA	TRBJ2-7	CASSFEGSYEQYF	TGTGCCAGCAGCTTCGAGGGTTCCTACGAGCAGTACTTC
NA	TRBV6-5	NA	TRBJ2-5	CASSYLGALYQETQYF	TGTGCCAGCAGTTACTTAGGAGCTTTGTACCAAGAGACCCAGTACTTC
NA	TRBV6-1	NA	TRBJ2-7	CASSDSVLGYEQYF	TGTGCCAGCAGTGACTCGGTCCTGGGCTACGAGCAGTACTTC
NA	TRBV18	NA	TRBJ2-3	CASSPPLADLRGTDTQYF	TGTGCCAGCTCACCACCATTAGCGGACCTAAGGGGGACAGATACGCAGTATTTT
NA	TRBV5-6	NA	TRBJ2-3	CASSYFSRAADTQYF	TGTGCCAGCAGCTACTTCAGTCGGGCCGCAGATACGCAGTATTTT
NA	TRBV7-9	TRBD1	TRBJ1-1	CASSLIDREAPEAFF	TGTGCCAGCAGCTTAATCGACAGGGAGGCGCCTGAAGCTTTCTTT
NA	TRBV27	TRBD1	TRBJ2-7	CASSLSLGGWTGTRYEQYF	TGTGCCAGCAGTTTATCTTTAGGAGGGTGGACAGGGACCCGCTACGAGCAGTACTTC
few	TRBV5-1	TRBD1	TRBJ1-1	CASSWGQENTEAFF	TGCGCCAGCAGCTGGGGACAGGAGAACACTGAAGCTTTCTTT
once	TRBV19	NA	TRBJ1-1	CASSIGSTTNTEAFF	TGTGCCAGTAGTATAGGCTCGACAACGAACACTGAAGCTTTCTTT
NA	TRBV6-1	TRBD2	TRBJ2-1	CASRIGTSSSNEQFF	TGTGCCAGCAGAATCGGGACTAGCTCGAGCAATGAGCAGTTCTTC
NA	TRBV5-4	NA	TRBJ2-7	CASSQGGGGDEQYF	TGTGCCAGCAGCCAAGGAGGGGGGGGAGACGAGCAGTACTTC